In this sample, the clone carrying this T cell receptor gamma chain turned up a few times. This DNA translates differently at residue 11 from the TCRdb protein, which is that of a much larger clone; a read error is likely, and the protein shown is the DNA's own translation. The data originate from a study of γδ T cells in repeated Plasmodium falciparum infection. Both TRG and TRD chains were sequenced from each sorted sample. TCRdb reanalysed the multiplex PCR reads with CATT. This table has approximately 32,000 gamma-chain clones, more than 1.4% appearing once. CDR1 is VTNTFY, CDR2 YDVSTARD, per germline (reference sequence). CDR3 length equals 13 residues. Flow sorting of PBMC yielded separate Vgamma9/Vdelta2+ and Vdelta2-negative gammadelta T cell populations for bulk repertoire analysis.

With the J gene uncalled, the V gene is TRGV3. The specimen sequenced was gamma-delta T cells from blood. This TCR was sampled from a pool of human donors (malaria-infected and uninfected, not separated). The CDR3 spells CATWDRRFYKELF. The CDR3 region has the DNA TGTGCCACCTGGGACAGGCGGTTTTATAAGGAACTCTTT.